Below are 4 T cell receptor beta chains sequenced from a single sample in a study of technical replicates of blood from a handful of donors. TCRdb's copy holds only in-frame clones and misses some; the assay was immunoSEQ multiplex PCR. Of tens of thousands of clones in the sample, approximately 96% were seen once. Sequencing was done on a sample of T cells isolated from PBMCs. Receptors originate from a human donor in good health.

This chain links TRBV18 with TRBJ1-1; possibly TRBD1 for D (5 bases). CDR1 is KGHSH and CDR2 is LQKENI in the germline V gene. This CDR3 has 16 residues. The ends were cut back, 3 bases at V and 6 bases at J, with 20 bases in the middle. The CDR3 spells CASSPRGRDSGSEAFF. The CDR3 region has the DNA TGTGCCAGCTCACCGCGTGGGAGGGACTCGGGGTCTGAAGCTTTCTTT.

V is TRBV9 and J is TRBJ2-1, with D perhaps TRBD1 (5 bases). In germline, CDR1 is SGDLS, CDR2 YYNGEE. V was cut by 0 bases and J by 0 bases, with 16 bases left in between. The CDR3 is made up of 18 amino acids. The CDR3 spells CASSVDLGALSSYNEQFF. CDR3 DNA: TGTGCCAGCAGCGTAGATCTTGGGGCATTGAGCTCCTACAATGAGCAGTTCTTC. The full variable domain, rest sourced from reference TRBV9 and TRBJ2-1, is DSGVTQTPKHLITATGQRVTLRCSPRSGDLSVYWYQQSLDQGLQFLIQYYNGEERAKGNILERFSAQQFPDLHSELNLSSLELGDSALYFCASSVDLGALSSYNEQFFGPGTRLTVL.

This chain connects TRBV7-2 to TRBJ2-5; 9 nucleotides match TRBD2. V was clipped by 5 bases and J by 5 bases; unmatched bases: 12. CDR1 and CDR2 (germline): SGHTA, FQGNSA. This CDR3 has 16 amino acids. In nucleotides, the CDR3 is TGTGCCAGCAGCCCAAACGTAGCGGGAGTTGGTGAGACCCAGTACTTC. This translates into CASSPNVAGVGETQYF. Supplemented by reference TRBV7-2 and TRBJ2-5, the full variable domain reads GAGVSQSPSNKVTEKGKDVELRCDPISGHTALYWYRQSLGQGLEFLIYFQGNSAPDKSGLPSDRFSAERTGGSVSTLTIQRTQQEDSAVYLCASSPNVAGVGETQYFGPGTRLLVL.

DNA for the CDR3: TGTGCCAGCAGCTTAGAGGCGGCAGGGGGATGGACTGAAGCTTTCTTT. It translates to CASSLEAAGGWTEAFF. This chain links TRBV11-3 with TRBJ1-1; 7 nucleotides agree with TRBD1. This CDR3 has 16 residues. Losses at the gene ends were 0 bases for V and 5 bases for J; bases not matched to a gene: 9. The germline gives CDR1 SGHNT, CDR2 YENEEA.